Listed below are T cell receptor beta chains from one sample, sequenced in a study of shared clonotypes between healthy human individuals. Produced via immunoSEQ multiplex PCR; TCRdb's table is partial and in-frame only. This table holds roughly 2.1 million clones, roughly 91% found once. The material sequenced was naive CD8+ T cells from PBMCs. These receptors all stem from a man between 18 and 29 years old in good health. Some clones in this sample may be carry-over from other donors' samples. Each CDR3 is given with its conserved first and last residue. The order of the fields is J gene, clone size, V gene, D gene, CDR3 protein, CDR3 DNA. The D gene is left open where the match is weak. Where a row states a size, it is once, few, many or the class of an expanded clone; other rows omit it.

>TRBJ2-7|-|TRBV27|TRBD2
CASAWASGRGEQYF
TGTGCCAGCGCGTGGGCTAGCGGGAGAGGCGAGCAGTACTTC
>TRBJ2-2|-|TRBV6-4|TRBD2
CASSPLAGESTGELFF
TGTGCCAGCAGTCCTTTAGCGGGAGAGAGTACCGGGGAGCTGTTTTTT
>TRBJ2-5|-|TRBV4-1|-
CASGSGRQYF
TGCGCCAGCGGCTCTGGGCGCCAGTACTTC
>TRBJ2-1|-|TRBV11-3|TRBD2
CASSSTGLVYNEQFF
TGTGCCAGCAGCTCAACGGGACTAGTATACAATGAGCAGTTCTTC
>TRBJ2-3|once|TRBV13|TRBD2
CASSLAGLAGLSTDTQYF
TGTGCCAGCAGCTTAGCGGGGCTAGCGGGACTGAGCACAGATACGCAGTATTTT
>TRBJ1-2|-|TRBV7-9|-
CASTMGGKGYTF
TGTGCCAGCACCATGGGGGGGAAAGGCTACACCTTC
>TRBJ1-1|-|TRBV4-1|-
CASSQARTVDTEAFF
TGCGCCAGCAGCCAAGCCAGGACGGTGGACACTGAAGCTTTCTTT
>TRBJ2-7|once|TRBV7-7|-
CASSADISYEQYF
TGTGCCAGCAGCGCCGACATTTCCTACGAGCAGTACTTC
>TRBJ1-2|-|TRBV29-1|-
CSAAPRGAIYGYTF
TGCAGCGCGGCCCCCCGGGGGGCAATCTATGGCTACACCTTC
>TRBJ2-7|-|TRBV19|-
CATEDGADYEQYF
TGTGCCACCGAAGACGGAGCCGACTACGAGCAGTACTTC
>TRBJ2-7|-|TRBV30|-
CAWMGRDRPYEQYF
TGTGCCTGGATGGGTAGGGATCGCCCATACGAGCAGTACTTC
>TRBJ1-1|-|TRBV7-2|-
CASSFGTVNTEAFF
TGTGCCAGCAGCTTCGGGACGGTGAACACTGAAGCTTTCTTT
>TRBJ2-7|-|TRBV5-1|TRBD2
CASSLSLAGSYEQYF
TGCGCCAGCAGCTTGTCGCTAGCGGGGAGTTACGAGCAGTACTTC
>TRBJ2-7|-|TRBV12-1|-
CASSTTGVGPYEQYF
TGTGCCAGCAGCACAACAGGGGTGGGGCCCTACGAGCAGTACTTC
>TRBJ2-7|-|TRBV2|TRBD1
CASSEGQGDYEQYF
TGTGCCAGCAGTGAGGGGCAGGGGGACTACGAGCAGTACTTC
>TRBJ2-7|-|TRBV9|TRBD1
CASSVGTVVNEQYF
TGTGCCAGCAGCGTCGGGACAGTAGTAAACGAGCAGTACTTC